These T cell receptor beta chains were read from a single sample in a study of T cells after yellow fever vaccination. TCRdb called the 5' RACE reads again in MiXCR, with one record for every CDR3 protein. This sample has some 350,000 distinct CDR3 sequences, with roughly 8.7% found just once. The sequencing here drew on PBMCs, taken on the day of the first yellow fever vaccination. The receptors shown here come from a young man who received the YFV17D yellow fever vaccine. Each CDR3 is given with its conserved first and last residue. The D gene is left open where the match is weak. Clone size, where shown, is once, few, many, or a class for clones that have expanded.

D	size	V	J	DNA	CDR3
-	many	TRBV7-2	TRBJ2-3	TGTGCCAGCAGCTTAATGGCGAGCACAGATACGCAGTATTTT	CASSLMASTDTQYF
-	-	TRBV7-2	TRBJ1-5	TGTGCCAGCAGCTTAGAAGGGGGATGGGGCAATCAGCCCCAGCATTTT	CASSLEGGWGNQPQHF
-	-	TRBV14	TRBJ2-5	TGTGCCAGCAGCCCCCGACCGGGCGGACGGCGCGAGACCCAGTACTTC	CASSPRPGGRRETQYF
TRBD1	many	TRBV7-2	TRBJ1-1	TGTGCCAGCAGCCTCGACAGGGGCACTGAAGCTTTCTTT	CASSLDRGTEAFF
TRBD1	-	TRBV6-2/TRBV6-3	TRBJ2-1	TGTGCCAGCAGTAGGGGACAGGGGCGCGAGCAGTTCTTC	CASSRGQGREQFF
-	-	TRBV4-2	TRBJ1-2	TGTGCCAGCAGCCAAGGCAGGCTTAACTATGGCTACACCTTC	CASSQGRLNYGYTF
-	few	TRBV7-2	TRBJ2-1	TGTGCCAGCAGCGGGGACTTGGGTGAGCAGTTCTTC	CASSGDLGEQFF
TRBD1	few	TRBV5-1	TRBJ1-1	TGCGCCAGCAGCTTGGGTCCGGGACAGGGAGGAACTGAAGCTTTCTTT	CASSLGPGQGGTEAFF
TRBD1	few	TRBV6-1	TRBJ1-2	TGTGCCAGCACTGCAGGGGGTAACTATGGCTACACCTTC	CASTAGGNYGYTF
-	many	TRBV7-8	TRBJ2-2	TGTGCCAGCAGCTTAGGACCCCGGGCCGGGGAGCTGTTTTTT	CASSLGPRAGELFF
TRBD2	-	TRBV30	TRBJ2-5	TGTGCCTGGAATACCGGGACTAGCGGGGAAGAGACCCAGTACTTC	CAWNTGTSGEETQYF
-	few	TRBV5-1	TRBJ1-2	TGCGCCAGCAGCCGGGACGGAGATAACTATGGCTACACCTTC	CASSRDGDNYGYTF
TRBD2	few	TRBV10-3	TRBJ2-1	TGTGCCGCATCGAGCGGGGGGGCCTCAAATGAGCAGTTCTTC	CAASSGGASNEQFF
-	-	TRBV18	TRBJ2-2	TGTGCCAGCTCACCGTCGGTACTTGGAACCGGGGAGCTGTTTTTT	CASSPSVLGTGELFF
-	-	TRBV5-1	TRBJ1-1	TGCGCCAGCAGCCAATGGCGAACCTCATCGAACACGAGGGCTTTCTTT	CASSQWRTSSNTRAFF
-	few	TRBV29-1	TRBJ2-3	TGCAGCGTTAGGGGGTCGGGCACAGATACGCAGTATTTT	CSVRGSGTDTQYF
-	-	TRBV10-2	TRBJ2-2	TGCGCCAGCACAGACACGGCCGGGGAGCTGTTTTTT	CASTDTAGELFF
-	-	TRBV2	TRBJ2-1	TGTGCCAGCATAGTACAGGGAACATTCAATGAGCAGTTCTTC	CASIVQGTFNEQFF
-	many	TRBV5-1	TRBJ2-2	TGCGCCAGCACCGGGGGAGCGCCGAACACCGGGGAGCTGTTTTTT	CASTGGAPNTGELFF
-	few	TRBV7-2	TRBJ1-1	TGTGCCAGCAGCTTATCGGGCATGGGGGGCACTGAAGCTTTCTTT	CASSLSGMGGTEAFF
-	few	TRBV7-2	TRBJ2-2	TGTGCCAGCATCACTTCAACTTGGGGCACCGGGGAGCTGTTTTTT	CASITSTWGTGELFF
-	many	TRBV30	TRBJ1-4	TGTGCCTGGGGACTGGAAAAACTGTTTTTT	CAWGLEKLFF
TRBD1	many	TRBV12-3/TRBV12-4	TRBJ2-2	TGTGCCAGCAGTTTAGCGCTCAGGGGGCCCGGGGAGCTGTTTTTT	CASSLALRGPGELFF
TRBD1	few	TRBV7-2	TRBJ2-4	TGTGCCAGCAGCCCAGAGACTCACAGGGGGGACATTCAGTACTTC	CASSPETHRGDIQYF
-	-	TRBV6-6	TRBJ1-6	TGTGCCACGGGACTAGATAATTCACCCCTCCACTTT	CATGLDNSPLHF
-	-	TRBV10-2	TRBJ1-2	TGCGCCAGCAGTGAGTCGTGGCAGCTAAACTATGGCTACACCTTC	CASSESWQLNYGYTF
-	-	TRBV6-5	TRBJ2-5	TGTGCCAGCAGTACCCGACACCTACATGTCCAAGAGACCCAGTACTTC	CASSTRHLHVQETQYF
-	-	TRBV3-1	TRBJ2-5	TGTGCCAGCAGCCAAGATCCGGGCAGGAAAGAGACCCAGTACTTC	CASSQDPGRKETQYF
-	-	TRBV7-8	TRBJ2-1	TGTGCCAGCAAAAGCTACGCTTGGGGGAACAATGAGCAGTTCTTC	CASKSYAWGNNEQFF
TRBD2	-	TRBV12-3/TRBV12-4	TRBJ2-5	TGTGCCAGCAGTAAAGCGGGGGACCAAGAGACCCAGTACTTC	CASSKAGDQETQYF
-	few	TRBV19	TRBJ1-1	TGTGCCAGTATTAGCAGGGAGTTTGACACTGAAGCTTTCTTT	CASISREFDTEAFF
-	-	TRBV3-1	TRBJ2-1	TGTGCCAGCAGCCAATGGACAGGGGAAGAGACTAGCGGAGTAAATGAGCAGTTCTTC	CASSQWTGEETSGVNEQFF
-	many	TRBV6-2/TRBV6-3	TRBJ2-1	TGTGCCAGCAGTTATTCGGGGGAGCAGTTCTTC	CASSYSGEQFF
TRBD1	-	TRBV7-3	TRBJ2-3	TGTGCCAGCAGCCTCGACAGGGCAGGACCCACAGATACGCAGTATTTT	CASSLDRAGPTDTQYF
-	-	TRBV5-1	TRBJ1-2	TGCGCCAGCAGCTTGGTAGATTCCTATGGCTACACCTTC	CASSLVDSYGYTF
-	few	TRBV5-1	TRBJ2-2	TGCGCCAGCAGCTTTTCCGTGGGGGAAGTCACCGGGGAGCTGTTTTTT	CASSFSVGEVTGELFF
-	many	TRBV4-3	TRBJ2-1	TGCGCCAGCAGCCAAGTAACCGGGAGGCAGTTCTTC	CASSQVTGRQFF
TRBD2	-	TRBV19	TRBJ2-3	TGTGCCAGTAGTACCTCCCGGCGGGGGGCGGGGGGTACGCAGTATTTT	CASSTSRRGAGGTQYF
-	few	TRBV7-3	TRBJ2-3	TGTGCCAGCAGCCCCGAACTCACAGATACGCAGTATTTT	CASSPELTDTQYF
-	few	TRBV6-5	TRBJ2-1	TGTGCCAGCAGTTACGTGGGGTTTAGTGGAGATGAGCAGTTCTTC	CASSYVGFSGDEQFF
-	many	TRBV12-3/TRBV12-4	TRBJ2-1	TGTGCCAGCAGTTTATCAAGGGGGAATGAGCAGTTCTTC	CASSLSRGNEQFF
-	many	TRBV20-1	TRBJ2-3	TGCAGTGCTAGGGGGGGAAGCACAGATACGCAGTATTTT	CSARGGSTDTQYF
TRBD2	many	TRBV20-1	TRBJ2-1	TGCAGTGCTATTAGCGGGGGGGGCGGGGATGAGCAGTTCTTC	CSAISGGGGDEQFF
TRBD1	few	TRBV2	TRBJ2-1	TGTGCCAGCAGTCAAATGACAGGGTACAATGAGCAGTTCTTC	CASSQMTGYNEQFF
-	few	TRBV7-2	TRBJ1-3	TGTGCCAGCACCTCCCAGGGCCGCCGCGCAAGCGCCATATATTTT	CASTSQGRRASAIYF
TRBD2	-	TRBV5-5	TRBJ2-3	TGTGCCAGCATCCTAGCGGCCGAAGATACGCAGTATTTT	CASILAAEDTQYF
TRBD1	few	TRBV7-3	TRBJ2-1	TGTGCCAGCAGCTCTCGGGTACAGGGGGGTCATGAGCAGTTCTTC	CASSSRVQGGHEQFF